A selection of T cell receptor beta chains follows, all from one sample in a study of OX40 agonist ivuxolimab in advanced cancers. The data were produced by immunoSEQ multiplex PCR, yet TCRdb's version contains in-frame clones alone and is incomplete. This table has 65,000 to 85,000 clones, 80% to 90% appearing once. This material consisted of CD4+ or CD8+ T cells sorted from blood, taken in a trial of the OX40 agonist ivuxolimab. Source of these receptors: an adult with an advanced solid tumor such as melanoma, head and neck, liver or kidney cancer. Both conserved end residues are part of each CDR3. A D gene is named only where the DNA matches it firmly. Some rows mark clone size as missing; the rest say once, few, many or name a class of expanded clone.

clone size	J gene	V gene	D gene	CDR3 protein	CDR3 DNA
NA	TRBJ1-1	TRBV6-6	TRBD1	CASSPRLDRANTEAFF	TGTGCCAGCAGCCCGCGACTGGACAGGGCGAACACTGAAGCTTTCTTT
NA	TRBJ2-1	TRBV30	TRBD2	CAWTTGTSGVDEQFF	TGTGCCTGGACAACCGGGACTAGCGGGGTGGATGAGCAGTTCTTC
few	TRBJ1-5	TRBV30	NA	CAWSGGNQPQHF	TGTGCCTGGAGCGGGGGTAATCAGCCCCAGCATTTT
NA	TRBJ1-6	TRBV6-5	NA	CASRTVYNSPLHF	TGTGCCAGTCGGACAGTCTATAATTCACCCCTCCACTTT
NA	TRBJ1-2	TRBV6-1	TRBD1	CASSGGDRGWYGYTF	TGTGCCAGCAGTGGAGGGGACAGGGGGTGGTATGGCTACACCTTC
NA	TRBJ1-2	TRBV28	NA	CASTNSPTANYGYTF	TGTGCCAGCACCAACTCCCCCACGGCTAACTATGGCTACACCTTC
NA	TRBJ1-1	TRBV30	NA	CAWKGRRGLDTEAFF	TGTGCCTGGAAGGGCAGGCGGGGCTTAGACACTGAAGCTTTCTTT
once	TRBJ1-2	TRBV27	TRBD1	CASRRTGGTNYGYTF	TGTGCCAGCAGGCGTACAGGGGGCACGAACTATGGCTACACCTTC
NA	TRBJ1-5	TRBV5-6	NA	CASSSRDNNQPQHF	TGTGCCAGCAGCTCCCGGGACAACAATCAGCCCCAGCATTTT
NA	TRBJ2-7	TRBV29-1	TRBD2	CSVLDPSGHEQYF	TGCAGCGTTCTGGATCCTAGCGGACACGAGCAGTACTTC
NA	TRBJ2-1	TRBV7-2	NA	CASSPGIADIHEQFF	TGTGCCAGCAGCCCCGGAATAGCGGACATTCATGAGCAGTTCTTC
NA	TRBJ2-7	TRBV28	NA	CASSLAGTYEQYF	TGTGCCAGCAGTTTGGCCGGGACCTACGAGCAGTACTTC
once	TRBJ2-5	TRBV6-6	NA	CASSSNREGTQYF	TGTGCCAGCAGTTCCAACAGGGAGGGGACCCAGTACTTC
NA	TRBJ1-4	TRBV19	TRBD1	CASRWNTGGEKLFF	TGTGCCAGTAGGTGGAATACAGGGGGCGAAAAACTGTTTTTT
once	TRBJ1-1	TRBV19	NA	CASSAYLNTEAFF	TGTGCCAGTAGTGCCTACCTGAACACTGAAGCTTTCTTT
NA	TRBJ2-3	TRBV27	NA	CASSFARGGNTQYF	TGTGCCAGCAGTTTTGCCAGGGGGGGGAATACGCAGTATTTT
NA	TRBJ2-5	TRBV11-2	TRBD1	CASSPDRGETQYF	TGTGCCAGCAGTCCGGACAGGGGAGAGACCCAGTACTTC
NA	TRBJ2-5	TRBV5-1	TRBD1	CASSPAPATGVETQYF	TGCGCCAGCAGCCCCGCCCCCGCCACAGGGGTCGAGACCCAGTACTTC
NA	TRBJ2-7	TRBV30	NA	CAWSNGVEYEQYF	TGTGCCTGGAGTAACGGGGTGGAGTACGAGCAGTACTTC
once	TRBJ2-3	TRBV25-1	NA	CASSVAGGTDTQYF	TGTGCCAGCAGTGTGGCAGGGGGCACAGATACGCAGTATTTT
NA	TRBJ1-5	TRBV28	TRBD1	CASSPWTGGTSNQPQHF	TGTGCCAGCAGTCCCTGGACAGGGGGCACAAGCAATCAGCCCCAGCATTTT
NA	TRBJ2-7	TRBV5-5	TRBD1	CASRPGQGVLEQYF	TGTGCCAGCAGGCCGGGACAGGGAGTATTAGAGCAGTACTTC
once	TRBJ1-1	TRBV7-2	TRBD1	CASTAGTGVANTEAFF	TGTGCCAGCACCGCTGGGACAGGGGTGGCGAACACTGAAGCTTTCTTT
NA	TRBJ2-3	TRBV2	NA	CASSEGGIVSTDTQYF	TGTGCCAGCAGTGAAGGAGGTATAGTGTCAACAGATACGCAGTATTTT
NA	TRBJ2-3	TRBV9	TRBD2	CASSGSASGYPDTQYF	TGTGCCAGCAGCGGTTCGGCTAGCGGATACCCGGATACGCAGTATTTT